The 7 T cell receptor beta chains below all came from one sample that was sequenced in a study of CXCR3-negative and CXCR3-positive naive CD8 T cells. UMI-tagged TRB cDNA libraries were built via 5' RACE. After re-calling the 5' RACE reads, TCRdb lists one entry per CDR3 protein, DNA absent. In all, the sample yields several thousand distinct CDR3 sequences. Sample: naive CXCR3- CD8+ T cells from blood. Subset reported: CD45RO-CCR7+CD27+CD95- naive CD8+ T cells lacking CXCR3 (TNR3-). These receptors were collected from a human donor in good health. Some clones in this sample may be carry-over from other donors' samples.

This clonotype is medium-sized (0.01 to 0.1%) by frequency. The chain couples TRBV20-1 to TRBJ2-7; the D gene TCRdb calls, TRBD2, cannot be checked with no DNA. The length of the CDR3 is 13 residues. Germline CDR1 and CDR2: DFQATT and SNEGSKA (reference sequence). The CDR3 reads CSAPSGGLLSQYF.

J is TRBJ1-1 and V is TRBV27. Germline-derived CDR1 and CDR2 are MNHEY and SMNVEV (reference sequence). This CDR3 contains 13 residues. The CDR3 is CASSFSVNTEAFF.

This clonotype is labeled medium-sized based on frequency. This chain's CDR3 is CASSNRDSHVGGDEQFF. The chain combines TRBV5-5 with TRBJ2-1; no DNA is available, so the TRBD2 call from TCRdb remains unchecked. The CDR3 runs to 17 residues. Germline CDR1 is SGHKS and CDR2 is YYEKEE (reference sequence).

The rearrangement joins TRBV6-5 to TRBJ1-2; TCRdb calls TRBD1, which cannot be checked without DNA. Per the germline V gene, CDR1 is MNHEY and CDR2 is SVGAGI. The CDR3 has 15 amino acids. The CDR3 protein is CASSYSIETGINHTF.

This clonotype ranks as medium-sized (0.01 to 0.1%) in terms of frequency. The chain combines TRBV7-2 with TRBJ2-7. Per germline, CDR1 SGHTA and CDR2 FQGNSA. The length of the CDR3 is 12 residues. The CDR3 spells CASSQQSYEQYF.

V is TRBV2 and J is TRBJ1-5. The CDR3 covers 14 residues. Germline V lookup: CDR1 SNHLY, CDR2 FYNNEI. CDR3 in amino acids: CASSDSGWAQPQHF.

The rearrangement links TRBV7-9 to TRBJ1-4. The CDR3 is 12 residues long. Germline CDR1 is SEHNR and CDR2 is FQNEAQ (reference sequence). CDR3: CAEGPTGEKLFF.